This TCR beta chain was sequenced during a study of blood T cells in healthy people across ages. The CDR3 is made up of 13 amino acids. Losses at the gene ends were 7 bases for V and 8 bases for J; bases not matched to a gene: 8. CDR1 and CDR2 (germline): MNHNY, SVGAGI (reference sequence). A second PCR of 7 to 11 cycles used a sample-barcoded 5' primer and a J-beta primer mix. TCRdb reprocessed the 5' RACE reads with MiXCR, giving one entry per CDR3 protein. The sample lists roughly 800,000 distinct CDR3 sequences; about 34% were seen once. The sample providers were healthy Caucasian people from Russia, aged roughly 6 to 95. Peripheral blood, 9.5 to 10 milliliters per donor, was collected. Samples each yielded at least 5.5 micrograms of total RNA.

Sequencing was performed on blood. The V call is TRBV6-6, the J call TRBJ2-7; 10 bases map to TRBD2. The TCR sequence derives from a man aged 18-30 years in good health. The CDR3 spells CASIGLAGEQQYF. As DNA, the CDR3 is TGTGCCAGCATTGGGCTAGCGGGAGAACAGCAGTACTTC.